This T cell receptor beta chain was profiled in a study of neoadjuvant nivolumab and ipilimumab in lung cancer. This CDR3 is built from 15 residues. The V and J ends lost 4 bases and 3 bases, in that order; junction bases with no gene match: 4. Germline loops: CDR1 SEHNR, CDR2 FQNEAQ (reference sequence). The protocol was immunoSEQ multiplex PCR, while the TCRdb copy is restricted to in-frame clones and leaves out a portion. The sample has over a thousand clones; roughly 80% are singletons. This receptor was identified in an adult with non-small cell lung cancer. The V and J genes are TRBV7-9 and TRBJ2-3; 10 nucleotides line up with TRBD1. The material sequenced was adjacent normal lung tissue, taken after neoadjuvant nivolumab, alone or with ipilimumab, at or shortly before surgery. CDR3: CASSSGQGETDTQYF. The DNA for the CDR3 is TGTGCCAGCAGCTCAGGACAGGGGGAGACAGATACGCAGTATTTT.